This entry features one TCR beta chain sequence. This entry comes from a study of CD8+ T cells in alopecia areata. cDNA prepared by RNA extraction and subsequent reverse transcription served as the template for sequencing. Measured with immunoSEQ multiplex PCR; TCRdb has only the in-frame clones, and not every one. The table has some 180,000 clones, roughly 59% seen once. Per germline, CDR1 ENHRY and CDR2 SYGVKD. Trimming cost V 7 bases and J 5 bases, with 9 bases left between them. This CDR3 comprises 11 residues. The TCR comes from a human donor with alopecia areata. V and J are TRBV10-3 and TRBJ2-7; D remains unclear. Sequences were derived from CD4+ T cells sorted from blood, sampled at week 0. CDR3 in DNA: TGTGCCATCATGGGTCTGAACGAGCAGTACTTC. It specifies CAIMGLNEQYF.